The clone carrying this T cell receptor beta chain was detected only a few times. In germline, CDR1 is LNHNV, CDR2 YYDKDF (reference sequence). V lost 5 bases and J 0 bases, leaving 19 bases between the germline ends. This CDR3 has 17 amino acids. The sample belongs to a study of naive and memory T cell subsets. An equimolar mix of two oligonucleotides served as the beta constant-region primer for TRBC1 and TRBC2. The ligated cDNA underwent four PCR rounds using SP2 and nested alpha and beta constant-region primers. TCRdb called the UMI-ligation and nested PCR reads again in MiXCR, with one record for every CDR3 protein. The data contain 95,000 to 150,000 distinct CDR3 sequences, around 35% of them seen just once; the ten biggest clones take up approximately 0.87%.

This receptor was identified in a human donor in good health. The chain combines TRBV15 with TRBJ1-1, with D perhaps matching TRBD1 (6 bases). Sequenced sample: central memory CD4+ T cells from blood. The CDR3 protein is CATSGPHSTGMNTEAFF. Here the CDR3 DNA reads TGTGCCACCAGCGGACCCCACTCCACAGGGATGAACACTGAAGCTTTCTTT.